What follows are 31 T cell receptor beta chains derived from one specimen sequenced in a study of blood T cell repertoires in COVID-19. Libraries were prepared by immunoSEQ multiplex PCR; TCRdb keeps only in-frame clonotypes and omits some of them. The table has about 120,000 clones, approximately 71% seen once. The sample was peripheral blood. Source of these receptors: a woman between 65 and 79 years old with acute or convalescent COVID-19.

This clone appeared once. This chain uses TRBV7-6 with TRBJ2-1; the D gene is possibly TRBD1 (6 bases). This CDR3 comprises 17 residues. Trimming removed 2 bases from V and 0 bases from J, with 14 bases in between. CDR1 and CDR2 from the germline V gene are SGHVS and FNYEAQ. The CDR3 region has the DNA TGTGCCAGCAGCTTAAGGACAGCGTCGAGCTCCTACAATGAGCAGTTCTTC. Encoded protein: CASSLRTASSSYNEQFF.

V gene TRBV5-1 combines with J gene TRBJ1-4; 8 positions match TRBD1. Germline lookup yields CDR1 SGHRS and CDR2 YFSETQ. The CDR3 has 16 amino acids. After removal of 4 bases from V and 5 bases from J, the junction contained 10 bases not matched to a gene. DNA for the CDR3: TGCGCCAGCAGCCGCACCCTCCGGGACAGGAATGAAAAACTGTTTTTT. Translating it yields CASSRTLRDRNEKLFF.

This CDR3 is CASSPSRAGVIEQYF. The CDR3 bases are TGTGCCAGCTCACCAAGTAGAGCAGGGGTAATCGAGCAGTACTTC. The genes are TRBV18 and TRBJ2-7; D may be TRBD1 (6 bases). The CDR3 totals 15 residues. V dropped 2 bases and J dropped 6 bases, with 17 bases sitting between them. Germline V lookup: CDR1 KGHSH, CDR2 LQKENI.

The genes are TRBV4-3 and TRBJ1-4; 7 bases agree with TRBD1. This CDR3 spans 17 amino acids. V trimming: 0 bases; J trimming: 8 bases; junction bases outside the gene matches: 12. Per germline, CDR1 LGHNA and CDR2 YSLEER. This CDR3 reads CASSQEPSRGRNEKLFF. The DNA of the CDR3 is TGCGCCAGCAGCCAAGAACCGTCTAGGGGGCGCAACGAAAAACTGTTTTTT.

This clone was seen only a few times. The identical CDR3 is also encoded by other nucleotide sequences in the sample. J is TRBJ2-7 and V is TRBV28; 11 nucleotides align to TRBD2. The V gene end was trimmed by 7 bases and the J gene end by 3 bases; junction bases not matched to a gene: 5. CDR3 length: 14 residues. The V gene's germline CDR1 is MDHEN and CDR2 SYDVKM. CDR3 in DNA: TGTGCCAGCACCCCCGGGACTAGCGGCTACGAGCAGTACTTC. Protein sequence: CASTPGTSGYEQYF.

The CDR3 reads CASSLGGGRFGQYF. CDR3 nucleotide sequence: TGTGCCAGCAGCCTAGGCGGGGGCAGATTCGGGCAGTATTTT. The chain recombines TRBV7-8 with TRBJ2-3, with TRBD2 as a possible D gene (7 bases). Germline V gene sequence: CDR1 SGHVS, CDR2 FQNEAQ. The length of the CDR3 is 14 residues. V was clipped by 5 bases and J by 11 bases, with 20 bases between them.

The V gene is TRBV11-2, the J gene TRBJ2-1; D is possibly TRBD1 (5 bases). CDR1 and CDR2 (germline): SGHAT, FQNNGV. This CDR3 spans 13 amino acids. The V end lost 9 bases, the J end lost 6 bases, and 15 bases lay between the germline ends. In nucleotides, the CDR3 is TGTGCCAGTAGAAGGGGTAGTTCCAATGAGCAGTTCTTC. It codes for CASRRGSSNEQFF.

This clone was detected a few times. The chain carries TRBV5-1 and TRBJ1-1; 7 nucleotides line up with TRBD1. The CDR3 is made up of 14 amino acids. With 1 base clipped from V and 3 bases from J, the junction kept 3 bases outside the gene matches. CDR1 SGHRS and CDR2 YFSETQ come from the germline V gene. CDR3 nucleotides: TGCGCCAGCAGCTTGTATCAGGGGGACACTGAAGCTTTCTTT. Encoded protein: CASSLYQGDTEAFF.

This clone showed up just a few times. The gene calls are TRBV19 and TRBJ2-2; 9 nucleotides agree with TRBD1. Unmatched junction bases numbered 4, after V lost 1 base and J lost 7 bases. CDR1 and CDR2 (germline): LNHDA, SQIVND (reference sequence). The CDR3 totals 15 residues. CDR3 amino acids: CASSIVGQGIGELFF. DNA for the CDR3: TGTGCCAGTAGTATAGTGGGACAGGGAATCGGGGAGCTGTTTTTT.

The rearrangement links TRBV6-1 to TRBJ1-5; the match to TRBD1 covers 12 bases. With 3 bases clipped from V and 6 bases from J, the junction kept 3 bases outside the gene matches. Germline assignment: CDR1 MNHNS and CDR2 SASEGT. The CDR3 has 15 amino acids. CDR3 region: CASSEGQGAFQPQHF. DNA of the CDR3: TGTGCCAGCAGTGAGGGACAGGGGGCTTTTCAGCCCCAGCATTTT.

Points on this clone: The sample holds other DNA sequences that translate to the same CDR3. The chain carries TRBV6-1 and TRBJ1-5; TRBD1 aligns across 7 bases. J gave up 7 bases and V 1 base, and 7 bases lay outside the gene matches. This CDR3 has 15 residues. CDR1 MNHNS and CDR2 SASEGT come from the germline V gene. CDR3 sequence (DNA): TGTGCCAGCAGTGAAGGGGCAGGGGGGTCCCAGCCCCAGCATTTT. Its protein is CASSEGAGGSQPQHF.

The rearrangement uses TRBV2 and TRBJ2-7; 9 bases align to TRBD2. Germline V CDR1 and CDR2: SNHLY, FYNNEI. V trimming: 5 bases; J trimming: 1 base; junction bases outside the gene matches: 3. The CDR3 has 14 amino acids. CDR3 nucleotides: TGTGCCAGCAGTCGGCGGGGGGGTTCCTACGAGCAGTACTTC. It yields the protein CASSRRGGSYEQYF.

CDR3 region: CAISDLTGGGEQYF. The CDR3 DNA is TGTGCCATCAGTGATCTGACAGGGGGCGGCGAGCAGTACTTC. V gene TRBV10-3 combines with J gene TRBJ2-7, with 10 bases fitting TRBD1. CDR1 is ENHRY and CDR2 is SYGVKD in the germline V gene. The CDR3 has 14 amino acids. V lost 3 bases and J lost 6; bases outside the gene matches: 5.

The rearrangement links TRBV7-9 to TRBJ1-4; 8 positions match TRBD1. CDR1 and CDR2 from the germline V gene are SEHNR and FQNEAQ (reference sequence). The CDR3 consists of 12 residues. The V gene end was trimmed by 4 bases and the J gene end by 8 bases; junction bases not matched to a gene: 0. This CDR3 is CASSWTGEKLFF. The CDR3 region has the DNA TGTGCCAGCAGCTGGACAGGGGAAAAACTGTTTTTT.

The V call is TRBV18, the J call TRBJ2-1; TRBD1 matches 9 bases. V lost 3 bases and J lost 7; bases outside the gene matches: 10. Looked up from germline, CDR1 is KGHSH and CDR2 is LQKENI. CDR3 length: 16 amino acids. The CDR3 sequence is CASSPLPGQGQNEQFF. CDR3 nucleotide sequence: TGTGCCAGCTCACCCCTTCCGGGACAGGGTCAGAATGAGCAGTTCTTC.

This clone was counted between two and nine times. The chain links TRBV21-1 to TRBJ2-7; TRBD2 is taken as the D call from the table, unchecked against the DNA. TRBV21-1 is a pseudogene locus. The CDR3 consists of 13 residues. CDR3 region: CASSKASRDEQYF. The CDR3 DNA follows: TGTGCCAGCAGCAAAGCATCGAGGGACGAGCAGTACTTC.

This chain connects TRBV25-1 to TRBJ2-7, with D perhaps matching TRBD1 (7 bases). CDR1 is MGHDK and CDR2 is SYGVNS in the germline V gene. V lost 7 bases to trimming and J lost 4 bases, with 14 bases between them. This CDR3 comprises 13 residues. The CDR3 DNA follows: TGTGCCAGCAAGGGGCAGGGGGGATACGAGCAGTACTTC. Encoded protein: CASKGQGGYEQYF.

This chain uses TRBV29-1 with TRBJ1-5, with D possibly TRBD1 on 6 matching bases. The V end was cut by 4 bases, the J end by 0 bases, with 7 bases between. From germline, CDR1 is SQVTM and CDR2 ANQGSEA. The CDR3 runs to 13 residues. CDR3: CSVGQASNQPQHF. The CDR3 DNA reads TGCAGCGTTGGACAGGCTAGCAATCAGCCCCAGCATTTT.

The CDR3 loop is CASSQVAGGPSYEQYF. The CDR3 DNA reads as TGCGCCAGCAGCCAAGTGGCGGGGGGTCCTTCCTACGAGCAGTACTTC. The rearrangement uses TRBV4-3 and TRBJ2-7, with 8 bases fitting TRBD2. The CDR3 totals 16 residues. With 1 base clipped from V and 1 base from J, the junction kept 6 bases outside the gene matches. CDR1 and CDR2 (germline): LGHNA, YSLEER.

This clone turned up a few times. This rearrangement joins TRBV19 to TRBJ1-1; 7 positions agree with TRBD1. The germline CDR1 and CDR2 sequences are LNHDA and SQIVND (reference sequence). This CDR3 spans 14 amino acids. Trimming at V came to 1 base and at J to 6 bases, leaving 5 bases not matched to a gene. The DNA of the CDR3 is TGTGCCAGTAGTATAGTTGACAGGGACGCTGAAGCTTTCTTT. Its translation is CASSIVDRDAEAFF.

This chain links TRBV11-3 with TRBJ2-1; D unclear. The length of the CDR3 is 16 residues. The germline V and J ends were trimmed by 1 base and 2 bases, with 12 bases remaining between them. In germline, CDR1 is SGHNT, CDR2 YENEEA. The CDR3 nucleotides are TGTGCCAGCAGCTTAGTTGGTCTACCCCCCTACAATGAGCAGTTCTTC. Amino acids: CASSLVGLPPYNEQFF. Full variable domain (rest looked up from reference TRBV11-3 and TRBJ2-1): EAGVVQSPRYKIIEKKQPVAFWCNPISGHNTLYWYLQNLGQGPELLIRYENEEAVDDSQLPKDRFSAERLKGVDSTLKIQPAELGDSAVYLCASSLVGLPPYNEQFFGPGTRLTVL.

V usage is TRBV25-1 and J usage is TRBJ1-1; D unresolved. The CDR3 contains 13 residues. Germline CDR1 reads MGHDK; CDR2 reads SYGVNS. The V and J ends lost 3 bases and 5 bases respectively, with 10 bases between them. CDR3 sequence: CASSELGLTEAFF. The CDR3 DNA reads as TGTGCCAGCAGTGAGCTGGGCCTAACTGAAGCTTTCTTT.

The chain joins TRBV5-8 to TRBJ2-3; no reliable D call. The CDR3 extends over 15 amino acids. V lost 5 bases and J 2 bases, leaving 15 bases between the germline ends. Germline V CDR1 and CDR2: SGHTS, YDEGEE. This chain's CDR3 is CASSPNLVNTDTQYF. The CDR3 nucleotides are TGTGCCAGCAGTCCAAATTTAGTAAACACAGATACGCAGTATTTT.

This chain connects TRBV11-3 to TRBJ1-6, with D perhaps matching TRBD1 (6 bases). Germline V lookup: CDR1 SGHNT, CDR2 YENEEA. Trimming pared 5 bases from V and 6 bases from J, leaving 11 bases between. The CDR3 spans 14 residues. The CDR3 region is CASSLRTANSPLHF. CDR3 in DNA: TGTGCCAGCAGCCTAAGGACAGCTAATTCACCCCTCCACTTT.

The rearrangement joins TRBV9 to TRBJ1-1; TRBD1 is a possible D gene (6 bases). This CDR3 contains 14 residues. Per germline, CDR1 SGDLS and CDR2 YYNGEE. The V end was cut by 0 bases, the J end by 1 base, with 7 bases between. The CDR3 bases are TGTGCCAGCAGCGTAGACAGGGCGAACACTGAAGCTTTCTTT. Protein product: CASSVDRANTEAFF.

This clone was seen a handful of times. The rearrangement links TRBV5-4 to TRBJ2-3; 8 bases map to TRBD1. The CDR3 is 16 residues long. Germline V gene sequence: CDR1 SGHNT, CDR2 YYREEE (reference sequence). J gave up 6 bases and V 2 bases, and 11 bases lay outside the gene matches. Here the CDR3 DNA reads TGTGCCAGCAGCTTAATGTCAGGGGGCGACCTCGATACGCAGTATTTT. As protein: CASSLMSGGDLDTQYF.

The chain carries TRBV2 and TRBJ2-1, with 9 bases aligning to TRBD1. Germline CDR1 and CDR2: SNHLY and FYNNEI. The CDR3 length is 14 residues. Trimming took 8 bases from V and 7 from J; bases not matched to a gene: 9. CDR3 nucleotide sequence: TGTGCCAGCCACCAGGACAGGGGTGGGAATGAGCAGTTCTTC. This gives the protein CASHQDRGGNEQFF.

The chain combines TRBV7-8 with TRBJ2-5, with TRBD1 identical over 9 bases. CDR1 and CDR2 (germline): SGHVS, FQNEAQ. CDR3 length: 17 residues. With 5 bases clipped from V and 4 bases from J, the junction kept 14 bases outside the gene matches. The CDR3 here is CASSPLQGAILRETQYF. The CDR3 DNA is TGTGCCAGCAGCCCGTTACAGGGGGCCATTCTAAGAGAGACCCAGTACTTC. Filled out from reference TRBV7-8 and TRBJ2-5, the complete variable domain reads GAGVSQSPRYKVAKRGQDVALRCDPISGHVSLFWYQQALGQGPEFLTYFQNEAQLDKSGLPSDRFFAERPEGSVSTLKIQRTQQEDSAVYLCASSPLQGAILRETQYFGPGTRLLVL.

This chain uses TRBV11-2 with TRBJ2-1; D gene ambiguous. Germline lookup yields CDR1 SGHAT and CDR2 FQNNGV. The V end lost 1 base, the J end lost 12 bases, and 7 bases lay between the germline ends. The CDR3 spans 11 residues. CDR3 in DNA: TGTGCCAGCAGCTTAGGTAACTCGCAGTTCTTC. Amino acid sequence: CASSLGNSQFF.

This CDR3 reads CASRSTGSKNIQYF. CDR3 sequence (DNA): TGTGCCAGCAGATCGACAGGGAGCAAAAACATTCAGTACTTC. This rearrangement joins TRBV6-5 to TRBJ2-4; TRBD1 matches at 7 bases. Germline CDR1 and CDR2: MNHEY and SVGAGI. The CDR3 loop spans 14 amino acids. V shed 6 bases and J 3 bases; nucleotides not matched to a gene: 5.

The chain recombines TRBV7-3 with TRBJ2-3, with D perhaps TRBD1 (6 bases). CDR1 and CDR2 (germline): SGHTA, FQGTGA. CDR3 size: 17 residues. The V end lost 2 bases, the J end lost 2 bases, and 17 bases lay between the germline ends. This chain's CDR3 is CASSLGPQGLHTDTQYF. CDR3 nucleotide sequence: TGTGCCAGCAGCTTAGGCCCACAGGGCCTGCACACAGATACGCAGTATTTT. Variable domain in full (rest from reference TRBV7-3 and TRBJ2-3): GAGVSQTPSNKVTEKGKYVELRCDPISGHTALYWYRQSLGQGPEFLIYFQGTGAADDSGLPNDRFFAVRPEGSVSTLKIQRTERGDSAVYLCASSLGPQGLHTDTQYFGPGTRLTVL.